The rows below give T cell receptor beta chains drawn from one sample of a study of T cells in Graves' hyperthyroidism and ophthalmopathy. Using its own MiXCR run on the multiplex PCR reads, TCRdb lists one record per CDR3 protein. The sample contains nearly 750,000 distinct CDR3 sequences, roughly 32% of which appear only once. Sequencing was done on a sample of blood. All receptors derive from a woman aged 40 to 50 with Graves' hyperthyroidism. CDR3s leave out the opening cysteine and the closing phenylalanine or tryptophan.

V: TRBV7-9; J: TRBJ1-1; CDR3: ASSFGPQQNTEAF
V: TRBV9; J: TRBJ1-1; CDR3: ASSGGGAAF
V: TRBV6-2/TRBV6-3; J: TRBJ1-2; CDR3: ASIGGDYGYT
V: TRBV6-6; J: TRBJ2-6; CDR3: ASSYSPGSGANVLT
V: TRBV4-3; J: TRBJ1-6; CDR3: ASSGASSPLH
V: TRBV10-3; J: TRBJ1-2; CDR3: ATGTDNYGYT
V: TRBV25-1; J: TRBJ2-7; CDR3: ASITDRDFYEQY
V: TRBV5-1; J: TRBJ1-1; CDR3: ASRSGSLTEAF
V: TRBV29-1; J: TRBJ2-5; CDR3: SVDDGRGVQETQY
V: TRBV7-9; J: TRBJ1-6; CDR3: ASSLEGQPNSPLH
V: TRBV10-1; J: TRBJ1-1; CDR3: ASSARGLGEAF
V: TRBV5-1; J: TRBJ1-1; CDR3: ASSRTARLTTTEAF
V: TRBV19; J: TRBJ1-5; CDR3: ATQRGGGNQPQH
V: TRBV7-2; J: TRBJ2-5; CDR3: ASLLAGVWQETQY
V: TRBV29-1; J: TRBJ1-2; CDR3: SVEDVIPYGYT
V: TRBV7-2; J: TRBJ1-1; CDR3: ASSQNIGTGSFAEAF
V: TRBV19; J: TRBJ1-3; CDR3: ASSITGDRAYTIY
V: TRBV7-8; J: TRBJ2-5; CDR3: ASSGLPSGRKWETQY
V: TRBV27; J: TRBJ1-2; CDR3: ASSTRIRGVNYGYT
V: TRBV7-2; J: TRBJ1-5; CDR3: ASSLDAGAGEPQH
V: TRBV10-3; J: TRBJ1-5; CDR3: AINSQGESNQPQH
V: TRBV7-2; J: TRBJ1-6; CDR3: ASSFSVAAGNNSPLH
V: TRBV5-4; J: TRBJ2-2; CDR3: ASRTSGRRIGELF
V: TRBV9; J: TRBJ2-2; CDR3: ASSPRRWGTGELF
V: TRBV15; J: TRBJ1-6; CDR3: ATSRGNNSPLH